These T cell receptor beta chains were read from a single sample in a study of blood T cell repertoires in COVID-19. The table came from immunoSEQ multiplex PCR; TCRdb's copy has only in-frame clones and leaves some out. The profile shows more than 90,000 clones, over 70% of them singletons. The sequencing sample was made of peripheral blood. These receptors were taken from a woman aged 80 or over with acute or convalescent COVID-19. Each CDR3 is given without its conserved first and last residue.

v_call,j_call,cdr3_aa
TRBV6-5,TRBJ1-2,ASSPGQGYRYT
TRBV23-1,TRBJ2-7,ASTTRGGQEGEQY
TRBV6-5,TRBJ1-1,ASSEDRGSTEAF
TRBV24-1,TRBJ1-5,ATSVRNQPQH
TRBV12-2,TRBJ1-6,ASRFNRRSSYNSPLH
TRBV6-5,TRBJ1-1,ASSLPRANTEAF
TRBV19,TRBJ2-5,ASSIMLLAGQETQY
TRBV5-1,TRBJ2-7,ASSGQDSSYEQY
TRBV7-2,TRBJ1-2,ASSPRPGQGMDYGYT
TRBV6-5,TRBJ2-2,AISDWGPGTGELF
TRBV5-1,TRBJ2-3,ASSSSGSTDTQY
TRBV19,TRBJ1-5,ASKRDRGDQPQH
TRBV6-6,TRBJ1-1,ASTTAGGAGKTEAF
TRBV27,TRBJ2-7,ASRRQQGMPYEQY
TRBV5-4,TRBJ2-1,ASSLAPSGGLDEQF
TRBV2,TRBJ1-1,ASKDITGSEAF
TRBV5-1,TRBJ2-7,ASSLGVSQGRNEQY
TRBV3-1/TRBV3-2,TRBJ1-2,ASSQDAGRDHGYT
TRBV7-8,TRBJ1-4,ASSRRGQGVVKLF
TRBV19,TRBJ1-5,ASSTATGNQPQH
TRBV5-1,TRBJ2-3,ASSLEVAATDTQY
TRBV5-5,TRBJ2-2,ASSLAPVVPNTGELF
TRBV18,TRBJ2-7,ASSPRPGEGGEQY
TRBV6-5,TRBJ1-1,ASSYRSGVMNTEAF
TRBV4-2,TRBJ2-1,ASSQVAGFTYNEQF
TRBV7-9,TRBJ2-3,ASSLGGADTQY
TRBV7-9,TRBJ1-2,ASSSRAGSSTILYGYT
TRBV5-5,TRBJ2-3,ASSLGGHSTDTQY
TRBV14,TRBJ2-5,ASSQAVFQETQY
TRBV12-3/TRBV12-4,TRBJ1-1,ASRGPGFTEAF
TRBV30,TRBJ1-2,ACGQGGYT
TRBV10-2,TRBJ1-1,ASTDSTGDTEAF
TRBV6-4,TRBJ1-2,ASSDSYRAYGYT
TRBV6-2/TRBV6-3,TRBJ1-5,ASSRTVNSNQPQH
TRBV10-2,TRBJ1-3,ASSEQGAKGNTIY
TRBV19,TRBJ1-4,ASSIPGVNEKLF
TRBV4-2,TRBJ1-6,ASSLDRAISPLH
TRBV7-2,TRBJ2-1,ASSLGLAGSYNEQF
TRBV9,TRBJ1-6,ASSASQGNSPLH
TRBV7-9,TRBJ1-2,ASSKRQGYGYT
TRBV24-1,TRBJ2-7,ATSASGGIHEQY
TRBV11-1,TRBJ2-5,ASSLLAGRGKETQY
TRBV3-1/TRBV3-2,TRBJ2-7,ASSHLASASGEQY
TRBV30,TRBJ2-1,AWSELAGRIEQF
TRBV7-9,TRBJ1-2,ASSLSPAGGRENGYT
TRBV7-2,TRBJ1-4,ASSWTGGGEKLF
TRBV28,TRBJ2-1,ASSLRSMTGGPNEQF
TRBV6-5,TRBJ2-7,ASTPGTGVHEQY